Listed here is a single T cell receptor (beta chain). These data come from a study of blood T cell repertoires in COVID-19. The wider study: The United States, Italy and Spain were the sources of the acute and convalescent COVID-19 samples. The cDNA or gDNA used as material had been derived from T cells, B-cell-depleted T cells, or PBMCs.

The germline V gene has CDR1 SGDLS and CDR2 YYNGEE. With V trimmed by 0 bases and J by 0 bases, 10 bases remained unmatched. This CDR3 is built from 18 residues. In the original processing: Estimates of nucleated cell counts were drawn from the amplification of reference gene primers. Produced via immunoSEQ multiplex PCR; TCRdb's table is partial and in-frame only. For V, J and clone size, that table is used; D and trimming come from the DNA. The table includes 60,000 to 75,000 clones, about 86% detected once. The chain has TRBV9 and TRBJ2-7; 9 bases agree with TRBD2. Sequenced input: peripheral blood. The TCR comes from a human donor in a cohort sampled during active COVID-19. In DNA form, the CDR3 reads TGTGCCAGCAGCGTAGATAGCGGGGGCCCCTTTAGCTCCTACGAGCAGTACTTC. Its protein is CASSVDSGGPFSSYEQYF. Full variable domain (missing parts from reference TRBV9 and TRBJ2-7): DSGVTQTPKHLITATGQRVTLRCSPRSGDLSVYWYQQSLDQGLQFLIQYYNGEERAKGNILERFSAQQFPDLHSELNLSSLELGDSALYFCASSVDSGGPFSSYEQYFGPGTRLTVT.